Listed below are T cell receptor beta chains from one sample, sequenced in a study of T-cell memory formation after mild COVID-19. TCRdb re-derived calls from the 5' RACE reads in MiXCR, one entry per CDR3 protein. Of more than 250,000 distinct CDR3 sequences listed, around 15% are singletons. Sequencing was done on a sample of PBMCs or a T cell subset sorted from them (not recorded which). The receptors originated from a man younger than 30 who had mild COVID-19 (a few samples of this study predate the infection). Cell type and time point are not known. The CDR3 runs from the conserved cysteine through the conserved F or W. A D gene is named only where the DNA matches it firmly. Size values are once, few and many counts, or a class for expanded clones, and some rows have none.

D	V	J	size	CDR3	DNA
NA	TRBV6-6	TRBJ2-5	NA	CASRARLYQETQYF	TGTGCCAGCAGAGCCCGGCTCTACCAAGAGACCCAGTACTTC
NA	TRBV28	TRBJ1-1	few	CASSHRGNTEAFF	TGTGCCAGCAGCCACCGGGGAAACACTGAAGCTTTCTTT
NA	TRBV11-2	TRBJ1-5	NA	CASSLTEGNQPQHF	TGTGCCAGCAGCTTAACCGAGGGCAATCAGCCCCAGCATTTT
NA	TRBV6-2/TRBV6-3	TRBJ2-7	NA	CASGLGQPRTEQYF	TGTGCCAGCGGTCTCGGGCAGCCAAGGACCGAGCAGTACTTC
NA	TRBV7-9	TRBJ1-2	few	CASSLRPGGGLNGYTF	TGTGCCAGCAGCTTACGACCGGGGGGGGGCCTCAATGGCTACACCTTC
NA	TRBV13	TRBJ1-1	few	CASSWGGRSTEAFF	TGTGCCAGCAGCTGGGGGGGGCGTAGCACTGAAGCTTTCTTT
NA	TRBV6-5	TRBJ1-4	NA	CASSFAFRVGEKLFF	TGTGCCAGCAGTTTCGCCTTCAGGGTCGGCGAAAAACTGTTTTTT
NA	TRBV15	TRBJ2-4	NA	CATSRDAGAKNIQYF	TGTGCCACCAGCAGAGATGCCGGGGCCAAAAACATTCAGTACTTC
NA	TRBV24-1	TRBJ2-2	few	CATSDSWSANTGELFF	TGTGCCACCAGTGATTCATGGAGCGCGAACACCGGGGAGCTGTTTTTT
TRBD1	TRBV5-1	TRBJ1-6	few	CASSSPGTGGPVPSPLHF	TGCGCCAGCAGCTCGCCCGGGACAGGGGGCCCCGTCCCCTCACCCCTCCACTTT
TRBD2	TRBV12-5	TRBJ2-1	few	CASAGTSGGPGNEQFF	TGTGCTAGTGCCGGGACTAGCGGGGGGCCAGGGAATGAGCAGTTCTTC
TRBD2	TRBV20-1	TRBJ2-3	many	CSARTSGGADTQYF	TGCAGTGCTAGGACTAGCGGGGGCGCAGATACGCAGTATTTT
TRBD1	TRBV5-1	TRBJ2-5	few	CATRDRGQETQYF	TGCGCCACACGGGACAGGGGGCAAGAGACCCAGTACTTC